This entry lists 5 T cell receptor beta chains sequenced from one sample in a study of cytomegalovirus exposure and HLA in healthy donors. Amplification used 60 Vbeta primers and 13 Jbeta primers. Method: immunoSEQ multiplex PCR; TCRdb's copy keeps in-frame clones and lacks some. Of around 76,000 clones listed, roughly 79% are singletons. Sequenced input: PBMCs. Source of these receptors: a man in his forties in good health and CMV-seronegative.

The chain recombines TRBV11-2 with TRBJ1-1, with D unresolved. V lost 5 bases, J lost 2 bases, and 15 bases lay in between. CDR3 length: 15 amino acids. The germline gives CDR1 SGHAT, CDR2 FQNNGV. CDR3 in DNA: TGTGCCAGCAGCCTCGAACCAGGTTCTAACACTGAAGCTTTCTTT. This gives the protein CASSLEPGSNTEAFF.

V and J are TRBV12-5 and TRBJ2-3, with 9 positions matching TRBD2. The length of the CDR3 is 16 residues. The V gene's germline CDR1 is LGHNT and CDR2 FRNRAP. V trimming: 4 bases; J trimming: 4 bases; junction bases outside the gene matches: 9. The CDR3 region has the DNA TGTGCTAGTGGTTCAGGAGCTGCGGGAGGGTCAGATACGCAGTATTTT. This gives the protein CASGSGAAGGSDTQYF.

This sequence joins TRBV10-1 and TRBJ2-5, with 8 nucleotides matching TRBD2. Germline V lookup: CDR1 WNHNN, CDR2 SYGVQD (reference sequence). This CDR3 has 18 amino acids. V shed 5 bases, J shed 5 bases, and the junction held 19 bases outside the gene matches. CDR3 sequence reads: CASSKTAGTRGEAETQYF. The DNA for the CDR3 is TGCGCCAGCAGTAAGACGGCCGGGACTAGGGGGGAAGCGGAGACCCAGTACTTC.

V gene TRBV10-1 combines with J gene TRBJ1-4, with 7 nucleotides matching TRBD1. The length of the CDR3 is 15 residues. Germline trimming cut 2 bases from V and 5 bases from J; bases unmatched to any gene: 5. CDR1 and CDR2 from the germline V gene are WNHNN and SYGVQD (reference sequence). CDR3 DNA: TGCGCCAGCAGTGAGACCGGGACAGAGAATGAAAAACTGTTTTTT. Protein product: CASSETGTENEKLFF.

The rearrangement joins TRBV29-1 to TRBJ2-3, with D possibly being TRBD1 (6 bases). In germline, CDR1 is SQVTM, CDR2 ANQGSEA. V dropped 4 bases and J dropped 0 bases, with 11 bases sitting between them. The CDR3 has 14 residues. DNA of the CDR3: TGCAGCGTTGTACAGGGCCAGAGCACAGATACGCAGTATTTT. Amino acid sequence: CSVVQGQSTDTQYF.